This section outlines one TCR beta chain sequence together with its context. Its antigen has not been determined. Within one base of it there is no much larger clone, and no base qualities were kept. Within the sample, other DNA sequences also encode this same CDR3. Sequencing of the TRB variable region was done with the immunoSEQ hsTCRB v3.0 assay at survey level resolution. The target sequencing depth for TRB was roughly 35,000-55,000 T-cell genomes per sample. An Illumina MiSeq with a v3 150-cycle kit was used to sequence the pooled TRB libraries. In the original analysis: Repertoire analysis ran in R within a reproducible Nextflow workflow covering QC, data transformation and analysis. LymphoSeq2, an R package for AIRR-Seq data exploration, was used to implement custom analyses. After excluding several samples that yielded fewer than 5000 total TRB sequences, 188 HIV repertoires remained for analysis. Among the approximately 180 retained HIV repertoires, 55 to 60 were collected before ART initiation and about 130 were collected after ART initiation. Repertoires were downsampled to 5000 TRB nucleotide sequences, with summary statistics averaged over 100 downsampling iterations. TRB sequences were retained for analysis only if CDR3 regions of at least seven amino acids were present. Two measures captured diversity: a Shannon entropy-derived clonality score and the Gini coefficient. In repertoire networks, the top 5000 CDR3 amino acid sequences were linked whenever an edit distance of one separated two sequences. Antigen specificity groups and MHC restriction were predicted for TRB CDR3 amino acid sequences with GLIPH2. Known CMV, EBV, HIV or tissue antigen associations were flagged by matching CDR3 amino acid sequences against VDJdb and McPAS-TCR. Pre-ART, post-ART and control groups were compared with Wilcoxon signed-rank tests and Holm-Bonferroni correction. The table comes from immuneACCESS by way of TCRdb, which keeps in-frame sequences with V and J called. Part of the clones is missing from these tables; in studies checked, under half for an unresolved V gene and the rest for unknown reasons. V and J calls and clone size follow that table, whereas D and trimming were derived from the DNA. This sample has 33,000 or so clones in its table, and 65% to 90% of those were observed once. The top ten constitute about 12% of the sample.

The sample belongs to a study of long-term antiretroviral therapy in people with HIV (dated by TCRdb to the early 2020s). Broadly, across the study: The earliest samples were collected roughly a decade before the 2015 WHO recommendation for immediate ART, at a time when ART was usually postponed until CD4 counts fell. No cross-contamination during QIAcube processing was shown when test extractions of a monoclonal T-cell line were performed alongside some 33 polyclonal samples. A retrospective serial study tested whether ART initiation and durable HIV suppression were associated with changes in peripheral blood TRB repertoire composition and diversity. Of the approximately 28 participants with HIV, 10 to 11 were female. From some 33 adults with confirmed HIV infection, the cohort provided approximately 210 cryopreserved PBMC samples, gathered serially across a mean of around six years (range 1-12). Study-wide conclusions, independent of this receptor: Since PBMC availability was limited, sequencing covered only the TCR beta chain, with no alpha chain pairing. ART initiation was associated with a significant increase in TRB diversity, but diversity stayed significantly below transplant donor controls even after long-term ART. CDR3 length ranges in HIV repertoires were narrower than in controls, and network structure suggested an antigen-experienced repertoire with only a slight naive shift after ART. Expanded TRB clones identified before ART initiation dominated the repertoire across all time points, though the dominance fluctuated and decreased in many PLHIV after ART. Samples dated from the mid-2000s to the late 2010s, and the ART regimens used may be less effective than current ones. No data were available on ART adherence, viral resistance or therapy changes, limiting inferences about post-ART repertoire changes. Because pre-ART samples had limited cell numbers, unsorted PBMC were profiled rather than sorted CD4+ and CD8+ T cells.

CDR1 is given as SGHRS and CDR2 as YFSETQ, both from the germline V gene. V is pruned by 4 bases and J by 7 bases, leaving 6 bases of the junction without a gene match. Including the terminal cysteine and phenylalanine, the CDR3 comprises 14 residues. Kept here is only the CDR3 DNA, which spans 42 bases and is read in frame from base 1. Participants were included only if at least one PBMC sample before ART initiation and at least two post-ART samples were available. All participants with HIV were treated in the United States of America. Before DNA extraction, cryopreserved samples containing about 1-11 million PBMC were thawed and washed. At the time of the earliest PBMC sample, participants with HIV were aged between about 20 and 60 years. Per participant, PBMC samples came from 1-4 timepoints prior to ART initiation and 2-8 timepoints following ART initiation, for a median of 7 samples. Serial HIV viral load, CD4+ T-cell count, ART history and demographic data were obtained for every participant. A Qiagen kit on a QIAcube was used to extract genomic DNA from unsorted PBMC, with samples processed in batches of 12.

This specimen consisted of unsorted PBMCs, obtained 0.3 years after starting antiretroviral therapy. The origin of this receptor is a man between 18 and 35 years old with HIV. Recombination connected TRBV5-1 to TRBJ1-4, with 8 bases matching TRBD1. The DNA is TGCGCCAGCAGCCCAGGGGGCCTGGGTGAAAAACTGTTTTTT. Its coded protein is CASSPGGLGEKLFF.